A single sample gave rise to the 27 T cell receptor beta chains below, sequenced in a study of blood T cells in healthy people across ages. It was with a sample-barcoded 5' primer and a J-beta primer mix that a second PCR of roughly 6 to 11 cycles was run. TCRdb reprocessed the 5' RACE reads with MiXCR, giving one entry per CDR3 protein. In the table there are 850,000 or so distinct CDR3 sequences, 29% of which are singletons. The specimen sequenced was blood. The receptors stem from a woman older than 75 in good health.

This clonotype was detected many times. The chain links TRBV20-1 to TRBJ1-2; D not resolved. From germline, CDR1 is DFQATT and CDR2 SNEGSKA (reference sequence). The ends were cut back, 3 bases at V and 4 bases at J, with 18 bases in the middle. The CDR3 is made up of 15 amino acids. The CDR3: CSARDLTSAGYGYTF. CDR3 coding DNA: TGCAGTGCTAGGGATCTGACCTCGGCGGGCTATGGCTACACCTTC.

This clonotype was seen a handful of times. This chain uses TRBV12-3 or TRBV12-4 with TRBJ2-3; 7 positions match TRBD2. The CDR3 is 16 amino acids. The junction had 9 bases not matched to a gene; V was cut back by 2 bases and J by 4 bases. The CDR3 coding sequence is TGTGCCAGCAGTTTACGAGGGAGGGTGGGCGCAGATACGCAGTATTTT. Translating gives CASSLRGRVGADTQYF.

The table lists this clonotype with many counts. The chain recombines TRBV6-2 or TRBV6-3 with TRBJ1-2; 8 bases are a match to TRBD1. J gave up 4 bases and V 6 bases, and 7 bases lay outside the gene matches. This CDR3 spans 14 amino acids. Germline V gives CDR1 MNHEY, CDR2 SVGEGT. The DNA for the CDR3 is TGTGCCAGCAGCCGGTCCGGGACAGGCTATGGCTACACCTTC. It encodes CASSRSGTGYGYTF.

The sample holds a few counts of this clonotype. A much larger clone is a single base away; this may be a read error. V is TRBV3-1 and J is TRBJ2-3; the D is unclear. Germline V gene sequence: CDR1 LGHDT, CDR2 YNNKEL (reference sequence). The CDR3 length is 12 residues. For the CDR3, the DNA is TGTACCAGCAGCCAAAACACAGATACGCAGTATTTT. Protein sequence: CTSSQNTDTQYF.

About this clonotype: This may be a read error, as it is one base from a much larger clone. The chain joins TRBV5-1 to TRBJ1-4; D is ambiguous. Trimming removed 0 bases from V and 0 bases from J, with 9 bases in between. This CDR3 comprises 16 residues. CDR1 and CDR2 from the germline V gene are SGHRS and YFSETQ. For the CDR3, the DNA is TGCGCCAGCAGCTTGGTTAAGGCGACAACTAATGAAAAACTGTTTTTT. Amino acids: CASSLVKATTNEKLFF.

This clonotype was recorded only once. The V and J genes are TRBV4-1 and TRBJ2-1, with D possibly TRBD2 on 6 matching bases. The V gene's germline CDR1 is MGHRA and CDR2 YSYEKL. V was trimmed by 2 bases and J by 6 bases, leaving 11 bases between them. The CDR3 has 14 residues. The CDR3 nucleotides read TGCGCCAGCAGCCAATCTCACGGGGGCAATGAGCAGTTCTTC. It codes for CASSQSHGGNEQFF.

This clonotype was seen many times. CDR3 protein: CASSLEPGGGNQYGYTF. CDR3 DNA sequence: TGCGCCAGCAGCTTGGAGCCCGGGGGCGGGAATCAGTATGGCTACACCTTC. The chain links TRBV5-1 to TRBJ1-2; a weak D match, TRBD1 (6 bases). The CDR3 runs 17 residues. The germline V gene encodes CDR1 SGHRS and CDR2 YFSETQ. Between the trimmed V and J ends, which lost 0 bases and 5 bases, there was a span of 20 bases.

This clonotype was detected only a few times. A much bigger clone sits one base away, suggesting this may be a read error. The V and J genes are TRBV5-1 and TRBJ2-1; D perhaps matches TRBD2 (6 bases). The J call may be mistaken, given a closer DNA end match to TRBJ2-7. CDR3 size: 16 residues. Looked up from germline, CDR1 is SGHRS and CDR2 is YFSETQ. CDR3 residues: CASSPGLQSSYNEQYF. The CDR3 DNA is TGCGCCAGCAGCCCCGGACTACAGAGCTCCTACAATGAGCAGTACTTC.

Details on this clonotype: A clone one base away is much larger, so this may be a read error. Lacking the conserved final phenylalanine or tryptophan, this CDR3 likely reflects a read error. The chain uses TRBV6-2 or TRBV6-3 and TRBJ2-7; 8 bases line up with TRBD1. The CDR3 contains 14 residues. V dropped 5 bases and J dropped 1; count of bases not matched to a gene: 4. The germline V gene has CDR1 MNHEY and CDR2 SVGEGT. The CDR3 loop reads CASSTNRGSYEQYC. CDR3 sequence (DNA): TGTGCCAGCAGTACAAACAGGGGGTCCTACGAGCAGTACTGC.

The genes are TRBV5-1 and TRBJ1-1; 10 bases line up with TRBD1. From germline, CDR1 is SGHRS and CDR2 YFSETQ. V lost 4 bases, J lost 6 bases, and 6 bases stayed unmatched. The CDR3 spans 14 residues. The CDR3 region is CASSEGQGFAEAFF. The CDR3 nucleotides are TGCGCCAGCAGCGAGGGACAGGGGTTCGCTGAAGCTTTCTTT.

This chain connects TRBV4-3 to TRBJ2-7; D is unresolved. V was clipped by 5 bases and J by 7 bases, with 15 bases between them. The germline gives CDR1 LGHNA, CDR2 YSLEER. The CDR3 runs 13 residues. The chain's CDR3 is CASSAQMVDEQYF. CDR3 coding DNA: TGCGCCAGCAGCGCGCAGATGGTGGATGAGCAGTACTTC.

Ten or more counts support this clonotype. The genes are TRBV7-2 and TRBJ2-2; no reliable D call. Germline V gives CDR1 SGHTA, CDR2 FQGNSA. This CDR3 region has 13 residues. V lost 5 bases and J lost 4, with 8 bases in between. The CDR3 DNA is TGTGCCAGCAGCGCAGACCCCACCGGGGAGCTGTTTTTT. Its protein is CASSADPTGELFF.

This clonotype appeared many times. This rearrangement joins TRBV6-6 to TRBJ1-2; D remains ambiguous. Between the trimmed V and J ends, which lost 0 bases and 4 bases, there was a span of 9 bases. CDR3 length equals 14 residues. CDR1 MNHNY and CDR2 SVGAGI come from the germline V gene (reference sequence). CDR3 bases: TGTGCCAGCAGTTACTCGGAAGGGTTCTATGGCTACACCTTC. It codes for CASSYSEGFYGYTF.

Concerning this clonotype: A junction boundary mismatches the germline segment, possibly from a read error. The genes are TRBV4-3 and TRBJ1-2; D is unresolved. This CDR3 has 13 amino acids. The germline V gene has CDR1 LGHNA and CDR2 YSLEER. The CDR3 DNA sequence: TGCGCCAGCAGCCAAGACAGATCCTATGGCTGCACCTTC. Protein product: CASSQDRSYGCTF.

This clonotype has a count of ten or more. The chain carries TRBV11-2 and TRBJ2-7; TRBD1 aligns across 11 bases. Germline V gene sequence: CDR1 SGHAT, CDR2 FQNNGV. This CDR3 comprises 15 residues. Trimming took 5 bases from V and 3 from J; bases not matched to a gene: 6. In nucleotides, the CDR3 is TGTGCCAGCAGCGAAGGGACAGGGGGAATCTACGAGCAGTACTTC. This translates into CASSEGTGGIYEQYF.

This clonotype was detected ten times or more. The rearrangement links TRBV12-3 or TRBV12-4 to TRBJ2-3; a possible D gene is TRBD1 (5 bases). The CDR3 runs 16 residues. V gave up 2 bases and J gave up 6 bases, with 18 bases separating them. CDR3 residues: CASSLRGGSLRDTQYF. The CDR3 DNA reads TGTGCCAGCAGTTTAAGGGGTGGTAGCCTGCGGGATACGCAGTATTTT.

As to this clonotype: A much more abundant neighbour one base away suggests this may be a read error. The V gene is TRBV15, the J gene TRBJ2-5; no clear D. Looked up from germline, CDR1 is LNHNV and CDR2 is YYDKDF (reference sequence). The V gene lost 0 bases and the J gene lost 2 bases, with 7 bases spanning the gap. The CDR3 covers 14 residues. CDR3 region: CATSRDNGQETQYF. In nucleotides, the CDR3 is TGTGCCACCAGCAGAGATAACGGGCAAGAGACCCAGTACTTC.

For this clonotype: This may be a read error: a much more frequent sequence differs by one nucleotide. V is TRBV6-5 and J is TRBJ2-7; 9 bases map to TRBD2. This CDR3 is built from 15 residues. The V and J ends lost 5 bases and 7 bases, in that order; junction bases with no gene match: 12. Germline CDR1 MNHEY, CDR2 SVGAGI. The CDR3 DNA is TGTGCCAGCAGTCTAAGACTAGCGGTACATAATGAGCAGTACTTC. Amino acid sequence: CASSLRLAVHNEQYF.

As concerns this clonotype: One base away lies a much larger clone, so this may be a sequencing read error. V gene TRBV6-6 combines with J gene TRBJ1-4; D is ambiguous. The CDR3 consists of 16 residues. Germline V lookup: CDR1 MNHNY, CDR2 SVGAGI (reference sequence). The ends were cut back, 6 bases at V and 4 bases at J, with 18 bases in the middle. The CDR3 DNA reads as TGTGCCAGCAGCCGTACCCAGAGCTCAGTTAATGAAAAACTGTTTTTT. Amino acid sequence: CASSRTQSSVNEKLFF.

Of note for this clonotype: A much more abundant neighbour one base away suggests this may be a read error. This chain links TRBV7-2 with TRBJ2-4; 9 bases match TRBD2. The DNA end favors TRBJ2-5, so the J call may be wrong. This CDR3 comprises 15 residues. Per the germline V gene, CDR1 is SGHTA and CDR2 is FQGNSA. The CDR3 DNA reads TGTGCCGGCAGTTTAGCGGGGGCGGGATCGGAGACCCAGTACTTC. Residues: CAGSLAGAGSETQYF.

This clonotype was seen repeatedly, ten times or more. J is TRBJ2-5 and V is TRBV3-1, with 7 bases aligning to TRBD1. Losses at the gene ends were 3 bases for V and 3 bases for J; bases not matched to a gene: 7. The V gene's germline CDR1 is LGHDT and CDR2 YNNKEL (reference sequence). This CDR3 contains 15 residues. CDR3 sequence: CASSHLGQQKETQYF. CDR3 nucleotides: TGTGCCAGCAGCCACCTGGGACAGCAAAAAGAGACCCAGTACTTC.

Regarding this clonotype: It may be a read error: a sequence one base away is much more abundant. CDR3 residues: CASRQSGGQETQYF. The CDR3 DNA reads as TGTGCCAGCAGGCAATCGGGGGGCCAAGAGACCCAGTACTTC. The rearrangement joins TRBV6-2 or TRBV6-3 to TRBJ2-5; TRBD2 aligns across 7 bases. V was clipped by 6 bases and J by 1 base; unmatched bases: 5. The CDR3 runs to 14 residues. Germline CDR1 MNHEY, CDR2 SVGEGT.

This clonotype was found a few times. This may stem from a read error, because a much larger clone lies one nucleotide away. The CDR3 region has the DNA TGTGCCAGCACCTACGGAACGGATCCCACTGAAGTTTTCTTT. Its protein product is CASTYGTDPTEVFF. The chain couples TRBV6-2 or TRBV6-3 to TRBJ1-1; D remains ambiguous. Germline CDR1 reads MNHEY; CDR2 reads SVGEGT. CDR3 size: 14 residues.

This clonotype came up many times. The chain combines TRBV12-3 or TRBV12-4 with TRBJ1-1, with D perhaps TRBD1 (6 bases). V lost 6 bases, J lost 3 bases, and 14 bases lay in between. This CDR3 region has 14 residues. CDR3 region: CASRKGGADTEAFF. In DNA, the CDR3 is TGTGCCAGCAGAAAAGGGGGGGCGGACACTGAAGCTTTCTTT.

On this clonotype itself: At one end, the junction sequence differs from germline, possibly due to a read error. The CDR3 DNA reads TGCGCCAGCAGCTTGGAACCCTCCCCGGGGGAGCAGTACTTC. Its protein is CASSLEPSPGEQYF. The chain recombines TRBV12-3 or TRBV12-4 with TRBJ2-5, with D perhaps matching TRBD2 (6 bases). The CDR3 is made up of 14 amino acids.

For this clonotype: This could be a read error, since a much larger clone is one nucleotide away. The chain combines TRBV5-4 with TRBJ2-5; 7 nucleotides match TRBD2. The germline V gene encodes CDR1 SGHNT and CDR2 YYREEE (reference sequence). J gave up 11 bases and V 4 bases, and 8 bases lay outside the gene matches. The CDR3 runs to 12 residues. CDR3 protein: CASSPIAGEQYF. The CDR3 DNA reads TGTGCCAGCAGCCCCATTGCGGGGGAGCAGTACTTC.

This clonotype was seen repeatedly, ten times or more. This chain connects TRBV12-3 or TRBV12-4 to TRBJ1-5; no firm D call. CDR3 length: 13 residues. V was cut by 3 bases and J by 5 bases, with 8 bases left in between. The CDR3 here is CASSFSDDQPQHF. The CDR3 nucleotides are TGTGCCAGCAGTTTTTCGGATGATCAGCCCCAGCATTTT.